The 27 T cell receptor beta chains presented below share a single source sample, sequenced in a study of regulatory T cells in long-lasting Graves disease. The time point denotes: newly diagnosed GD, antithyroid drugs for less than 3 months. Extracted PBMC RNA gave rise to the TCR library. Arm-PCR of CDR3 regions and iRepertoire HTBI primers were used to build TCR beta libraries. Using its own MiXCR run on the multiplex PCR reads, TCRdb lists one record per CDR3 protein. The sample lists 400,000 to 450,000 distinct CDR3 sequences, around 17% occurring once. These same records also appear under a second study, on T cells in Graves' hyperthyroidism and ophthalmopathy.

Material: peripheral blood mononuclear cells (PBMCs), obtained at new diagnosis, from a patient treated with antithyroid drugs. The source is a young woman with Graves disease.

This clonotype showed up many times. The chain recombines TRBV7-2 with TRBJ2-7, with TRBD2 identical over 9 bases. Germline V CDR1 and CDR2: SGHTA, FQGNSA. Unmatched junction bases numbered 5, after V lost 3 bases and J lost 5 bases. CDR3 size: 14 residues. For the CDR3, the DNA is TGTGCCAGCAGCTTTGGGACTAGCCGCCACGAGCAGTACTTC. Its protein is CASSFGTSRHEQYF.

This chain connects TRBV7-2 to TRBJ2-7; D uncertain. This CDR3 contains 14 residues. From germline, CDR1 is SGHTA and CDR2 FQGNSA. Trimming pared 1 base from V and 0 bases from J, leaving 7 bases between. In DNA, the CDR3 is TGTGCCAGCAGCTTAGATTGGAGCTCCTACGAGCAGTACTTC. As protein: CASSLDWSSYEQYF. The variable domain in full, with the rest retrieved from reference TRBV7-2 and TRBJ2-7, is GAGVSQSPSNKVTEKGKDVELRCDPISGHTALYWYRQSLGQGLEFLIYFQGNSAPDKSGLPSDRFSAERTGGSVSTLTIQRTQQEDSAVYLCASSLDWSSYEQYFGPGTRLTVT.

This clonotype has a count of ten or more. The gene calls are TRBV12-3 or TRBV12-4 and TRBJ2-5; maybe TRBD2 (6 bases). V was pared by 1 base and J by 4 bases, with 10 bases between. There are 14 residues in the CDR3. CDR3 in amino acids: CASSLGGIAETQYF. In DNA form, the CDR3 reads TGTGCCAGCAGTTTAGGCGGGATTGCAGAGACCCAGTACTTC.

This clonotype was detected many times. The chain uses TRBV5-8 and TRBJ1-1; 8 nucleotides agree with TRBD1. V was pared by 0 bases and J by 0 bases, with 4 bases of the junction left unmatched. Germline CDR1 reads SGHTS; CDR2 reads YDEGEE. CDR3 length: 16 residues. The CDR3 DNA reads TGTGCCAGCAGCTTGGAGGGGGACAGGTTGAACACTGAAGCTTTCTTT. This translates into CASSLEGDRLNTEAFF.

This clonotype was seen a few times. The genes are TRBV7-9 and TRBJ2-1, with 9 bases identical to TRBD2. Per the germline V gene, CDR1 is SEHNR and CDR2 is FQNEAQ (reference sequence). Trimming cost V 1 base and J 8 bases; bases outside gene matches: 12. The CDR3 extends over 17 amino acids. Here the CDR3 reads CASSLVPGLAPRYEQFF. The DNA for the CDR3 is TGTGCCAGCAGCTTAGTTCCGGGACTAGCCCCACGCTATGAGCAGTTCTTC.

This clonotype was counted between two and nine times. At one boundary the junction diverges from the germline segment, which might be a read error. The rearrangement uses TRBV27 and TRBJ2-1; perhaps TRBD1 as D (6 bases). CDR3 length equals 9 residues. Per the germline V gene, CDR1 is MNHEY and CDR2 is SMNVEV (reference sequence). CDR3 residues: CASSFGQTF. The CDR3 DNA follows: TGTGCCAGCAGTTTCGGACAGACCTTC.

This clonotype occurred many times. The V gene is TRBV15, the J gene TRBJ2-7, with 7 nucleotides matching TRBD2. Trimming removed 9 bases from V and 2 bases from J; junction bases left unmatched: 16. This CDR3 is 16 amino acids long. Per the germline V gene, CDR1 is LNHNV and CDR2 is YYDKDF (reference sequence). The DNA for the CDR3 is TGTGCCACGGGAGGGAGAAAGACGACCCCTCCCTACGAGCAGTACTTC. Encoded protein: CATGGRKTTPPYEQYF. Complete variable domain (other parts from reference TRBV15 and TRBJ2-7): DAMVIQNPRYQVTQFGKPVTLSCSQTLNHNVMYWYQQKSSQAPKLLFHYYDKDFNNEADTPDNFQSRRPNTSFCFLDIRSPGLGDTAMYLCATGGRKTTPPYEQYFGPGTRLTVT.

This clonotype was detected ten times or more. V is TRBV3-1 and J is TRBJ2-1; D is ambiguous. CDR3 length equals 14 residues. Trimming took off 1 base at V and 7 bases at J, with 11 bases between the two ends. Per germline, CDR1 LGHDT and CDR2 YNNKEL (reference sequence). CDR3 protein: CASSQVSPENEQFF. In DNA, the CDR3 is TGTGCCAGCAGCCAAGTTTCCCCCGAAAATGAGCAGTTCTTC.

Comment on this clonotype: With a far larger clone one base away, a read error is the likely cause. V usage is TRBV3-1 and J usage is TRBJ2-5; D is unclear. The DNA end lines up better with TRBJ2-7; the J call may be wrong. The germline V gene has CDR1 LGHDT and CDR2 YNNKEL (reference sequence). The CDR3 sequence is 17 residues long. CDR3 amino acids: CSSSTVGVGIYSYEQYF. The CDR3 DNA reads as TGTTCCAGCAGTACCGTGGGCGTGGGAATCTACTCCTACGAGCAGTACTTC.

This clonotype was seen a single time. The chain recombines TRBV28 with TRBJ2-1; 8 bases agree with TRBD2. This CDR3 has 16 residues. Germline-derived CDR1 and CDR2 are MDHEN and SYDVKM. Trimming cost V 6 bases and J 0 bases; bases outside gene matches: 7. This CDR3 is CASRKLAASSYNEQFF. The CDR3 DNA is TGTGCCAGCAGAAAACTAGCGGCGAGCTCCTACAATGAGCAGTTCTTC.

The table lists this clonotype with many counts. This chain links TRBV3-1 with TRBJ2-3, with D possibly matching TRBD2 (6 bases). Deletions cut 0 bases from V and 3 bases from J, with 16 bases between. CDR1 is LGHDT, CDR2 YNNKEL, per germline (reference sequence). This CDR3 contains 17 residues. The CDR3 DNA sequence: TGTGCCAGCAGCCAAGACTGGGGGGAGAAAGGGACAGATACGCAGTATTTT. Amino acids: CASSQDWGEKGTDTQYF.

V and J are TRBV20-1 and TRBJ1-1, with a possible D match to TRBD1 (5 bases). The CDR3 runs 13 residues. Looked up from germline, CDR1 is DFQATT and CDR2 is SNEGSKA (reference sequence). V dropped 4 bases and J dropped 8 bases, with 17 bases sitting between them. In DNA, the CDR3 is TGCAGTGCTACAACCCCTAGAAGGGGCGAAGCTTTCTTT. It specifies CSATTPRRGEAFF.

This clonotype appeared many times. This chain joins TRBV7-9 and TRBJ2-7; D gene unclear. Trimming removed 4 bases from V and 2 bases from J, with 9 bases in between. Looked up from germline, CDR1 is SEHNR and CDR2 is FQNEAQ (reference sequence). There are 13 residues in the CDR3. CDR3 nucleotide sequence: TGTGCCAGCAGCTCCCTCGTTACCTACGAGCAGTACTTC. This translates into CASSSLVTYEQYF.

This clonotype appeared many times. The V call is TRBV19, the J call TRBJ1-2, with 9 nucleotides matching TRBD1. After removal of 5 bases from V and 6 bases from J, the junction contained 4 bases not matched to a gene. The CDR3 has 13 residues. CDR1 and CDR2 (germline): LNHDA, SQIVND (reference sequence). The CDR3 DNA is TGTGCCAGTAGTCCAGACAGGGGGGATGGCTACACCTTC. Encoded protein: CASSPDRGDGYTF.

The sample holds many counts of this clonotype. The gene calls are TRBV12-3 or TRBV12-4 and TRBJ1-2, with TRBD1 as a possible D gene (6 bases). V lost 5 bases, J lost 2 bases, and 15 bases lay in between. The CDR3 spans 15 residues. CDR3 nucleotides: TGTGCCAGCAGTCCAGACGGGACACGGAACTATGGCTACACCTTC. It specifies CASSPDGTRNYGYTF.

This clonotype has just one count. This chain joins TRBV19 and TRBJ2-7, with D possibly matching TRBD2 (7 bases). This CDR3 is built from 13 residues. With 5 bases removed from V and 6 bases from J, the gap between germline ends came to 14 bases. Germline V gene data show CDR1 as LNHDA and CDR2 as SQIVND (reference sequence). The CDR3 DNA follows: TGTGCCAGTAGTCCTATGGGGGGGCTCGAGCAGTACTTC. Translating gives CASSPMGGLEQYF.

The gene calls are TRBV6-4 and TRBJ2-7; D possibly uses TRBD1 or TRBD2 (5 bases each). Trimming shortened V by 5 bases and J by 4 bases, and 15 bases separated the two germline ends. The germline V gene has CDR1 MRHNA and CDR2 SNTAGT. The CDR3 extends over 14 amino acids. CDR3 in amino acids: CASSRRDPTYEQYF. DNA for the CDR3: TGTGCCAGCAGTCGCCGGGACCCAACTTACGAGCAGTACTTC.

This chain links TRBV7-3 with TRBJ2-5, with a weak D call TRBD2 (6 bases). Germline V gene data show CDR1 as SGHTA and CDR2 as FQGTGA. V lost 2 bases and J 5 bases, leaving 9 bases between the germline ends. The CDR3 has 13 residues. The CDR3 sequence is CASSLWGRETQYF. The CDR3 DNA is TGTGCCAGCAGCTTATGGGGGAGGGAGACCCAGTACTTC.

About this clonotype itself: This likely stems from a read error, as it lies one base from a far larger clone. The V gene is TRBV11-3, the J gene TRBJ1-3, with unresolved D. The CDR3 extends over 14 amino acids. Looked up from germline, CDR1 is SGHNT and CDR2 is YENEEA. The CDR3 coding sequence is TGTGCCAGCAGCACTTACCCGTCCGGAAACATCATATATTTT. Its translation: CASSTYPSGNIIYF.

Points on this clonotype: This probably arose from a read error, given a far larger clone one base away. As DNA, the CDR3 is TGTGCCAGCGGCTTAGGGGGGGGCTCCTACAATGAGCAGTTCTTC. Residues: CASGLGGGSYNEQFF. V gene TRBV28 combines with J gene TRBJ2-1, with D tentatively TRBD2 (7 bases). Germline CDR1 MDHEN, CDR2 SYDVKM. The ends were cut back, 8 bases at V and 0 bases at J, with 14 bases in the middle. CDR3 length: 15 residues.

This clonotype occurred many times. The chain recombines TRBV20-1 with TRBJ1-2, with no clear D. V dropped 5 bases and J dropped 7 bases, with 11 bases sitting between them. This CDR3 spans 11 amino acids. The germline gives CDR1 DFQATT, CDR2 SNEGSKA (reference sequence). The chain's CDR3 is CSASHTSGYTF. CDR3 bases: TGCAGTGCTTCCCACACCAGTGGCTACACCTTC.

The V call is TRBV7-9, the J call TRBJ2-7; weak D call: TRBD1 (6 bases). V shed 5 bases and J shed 0 bases, with 17 bases lying between them. This CDR3 contains 16 residues. Germline lookup yields CDR1 SEHNR and CDR2 FQNEAQ (reference sequence). The CDR3 DNA is TGTGCCAGCAGCCAAGGGGGTGTCCTAACCTCCTACGAGCAGTACTTC. This gives the protein CASSQGGVLTSYEQYF.

This clonotype has at least ten counts. This sequence joins TRBV20-1 and TRBJ1-1; 11 bases match TRBD1. The CDR3 has 14 amino acids. Germline lookup yields CDR1 DFQATT and CDR2 SNEGSKA (reference sequence). J gave up 7 bases and V 4 bases, and 8 bases lay outside the gene matches. The CDR3 protein is CSANRDRGNVEAFF. The CDR3 bases are TGCAGTGCTAACCGGGACAGGGGGAATGTTGAAGCTTTCTTT.

This clonotype occurred many times. CDR3 sequence reads: CASSRGTSLREQYF. In DNA form, the CDR3 reads TGTGCCAGCAGTCGCGGGACTTCTTTAAGGGAGCAGTACTTC. The chain employs TRBV12-3 or TRBV12-4 and TRBJ2-7, with D maybe TRBD2 (6 bases). The CDR3 length is 14 residues. V was pared by 5 bases and J by 7 bases, with 18 bases between.

The chain combines TRBV27 with TRBJ2-4; D is unresolved. The germline gives CDR1 MNHEY, CDR2 SMNVEV (reference sequence). The CDR3 consists of 15 residues. V lost 0 bases and J 0 bases, leaving 6 bases between the germline ends. The CDR3 here is CASSLSTLAKNIQYF. The CDR3 DNA follows: TGTGCCAGCAGTTTATCTACTCTAGCCAAAAACATTCAGTACTTC.

V gene TRBV28 combines with J gene TRBJ1-6; 8 bases align to TRBD1. Unmatched junction bases numbered 5, after V lost 4 bases and J lost 0 bases. Germline values: CDR1 MDHEN, CDR2 SYDVKM. The length of the CDR3 is 17 residues. The CDR3 sequence: CASSSRTGSSYNSPLHF. The CDR3 DNA is TGTGCCAGCAGTTCGAGGACAGGGAGCTCCTATAATTCACCCCTCCACTTT. Combining the CDR3 with reference TRBV28 and TRBJ1-6 gives the whole variable domain DVKVTQSSRYLVKRTGEKVFLECVQDMDHENMFWYRQDPGLGLRLIYFSYDVKMKEKGDIPEGYSVSREKKERFSLILESASTNQTSMYLCASSSRTGSSYNSPLHFGNGTRLTVT.

This clonotype was recorded a few times. The rearrangement uses TRBV14 and TRBJ2-1; 7 bases match TRBD2. The CDR3 contains 17 residues. Germline V CDR1 and CDR2: SGHDN, FVKESK. Unmatched junction bases numbered 15, after V lost 5 bases and J lost 5 bases. CDR3 DNA: TGTGCCAGCAGCTCTCGGCCCGGGACTAAGGCCAACAATGAGCAGTTCTTC. This gives the protein CASSSRPGTKANNEQFF. Full variable domain (outside the CDR3, taken from reference TRBV14 and TRBJ2-1): EAGVTQFPSHSVIEKGQTVTLRCDPISGHDNLYWYRRVMGKEIKFLLHFVKESKQDESGMPNNRFLAERTGGTYSTLKVQPAELEDSGVYFCASSSRPGTKANNEQFFGPGTRLTVL.